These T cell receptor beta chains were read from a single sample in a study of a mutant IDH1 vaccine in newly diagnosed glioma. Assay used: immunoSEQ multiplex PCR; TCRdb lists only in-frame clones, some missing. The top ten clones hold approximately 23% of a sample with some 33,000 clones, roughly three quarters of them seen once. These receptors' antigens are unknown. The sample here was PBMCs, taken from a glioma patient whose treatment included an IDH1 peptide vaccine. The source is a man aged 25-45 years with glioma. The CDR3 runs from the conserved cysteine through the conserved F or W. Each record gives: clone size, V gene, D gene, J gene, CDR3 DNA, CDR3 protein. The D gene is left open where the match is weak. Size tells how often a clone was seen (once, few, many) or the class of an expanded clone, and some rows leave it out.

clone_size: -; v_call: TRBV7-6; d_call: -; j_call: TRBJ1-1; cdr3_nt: TGTGCCAGCAGCCGAGGGACGTTGGGGGCGGACACTGAAGCTTTCTTT; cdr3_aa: CASSRGTLGADTEAFF
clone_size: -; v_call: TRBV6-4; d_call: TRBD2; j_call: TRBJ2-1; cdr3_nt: TGTGCCAGCAGTGCAGGTAGCGGGGGAGGCGGTGAGCAGTTCTTC; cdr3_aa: CASSAGSGGGGEQFF
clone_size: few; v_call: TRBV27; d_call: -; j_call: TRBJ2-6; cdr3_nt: TGTGCCAGCAGTGTCTCTCCGGGACGGTTCTCTGGGGCCAACGTCCTGACTTTC; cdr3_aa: CASSVSPGRFSGANVLTF
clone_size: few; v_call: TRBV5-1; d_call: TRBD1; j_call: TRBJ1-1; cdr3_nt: TGCGCCAGCAGCGGACCCGGGACAGGGGAAGGATCCGAAGCTTTCTTT; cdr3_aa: CASSGPGTGEGSEAFF
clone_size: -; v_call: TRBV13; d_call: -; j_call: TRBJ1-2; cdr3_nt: TGTGCCAGCAGCTTAGCGGGACGCTGGTATGGCTACACCTTC; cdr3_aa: CASSLAGRWYGYTF
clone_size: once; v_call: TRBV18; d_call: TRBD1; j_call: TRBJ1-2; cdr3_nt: TGTGCCAGCTCATCCTCGACAGGGGGCTACTATGGCTACACCTTC; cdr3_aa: CASSSSTGGYYGYTF
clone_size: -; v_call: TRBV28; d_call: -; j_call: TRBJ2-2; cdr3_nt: TGTGCCAGCACCCTCAAAGGGGTCAGGGTTACCGGGGAGCTGTTTTTT; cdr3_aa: CASTLKGVRVTGELFF
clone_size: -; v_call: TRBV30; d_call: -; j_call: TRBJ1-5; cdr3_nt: TGTGCCTGGAGTGTAGGTGACAATCAGCCCCAGCATTTT; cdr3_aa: CAWSVGDNQPQHF
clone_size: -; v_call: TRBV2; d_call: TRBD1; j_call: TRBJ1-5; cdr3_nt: TGTGCCAGCAGGGACAGGGGATCCTATCAGCCCCAGCATTTT; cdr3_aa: CASRDRGSYQPQHF
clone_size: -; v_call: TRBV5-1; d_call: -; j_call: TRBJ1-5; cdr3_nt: TGCGCCAGCAGCTTTCAGTCGGGCCAGCCCCAGCATTTT; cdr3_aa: CASSFQSGQPQHF
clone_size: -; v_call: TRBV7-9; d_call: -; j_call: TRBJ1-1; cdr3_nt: TGTGCCAGCAGCTTATTCGGGGACCCGAACACTGAAGCTTTCTTT; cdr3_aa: CASSLFGDPNTEAFF
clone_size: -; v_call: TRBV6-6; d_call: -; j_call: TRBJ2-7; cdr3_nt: TGTGCCAGCAGTTCTCCTTCCTACGAGCAGTACTTC; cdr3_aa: CASSSPSYEQYF
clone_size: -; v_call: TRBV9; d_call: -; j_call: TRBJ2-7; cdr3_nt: TGTGCCAGCAGCGTAGGGGGAAAGTTATACGAGCAGTACTTC; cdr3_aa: CASSVGGKLYEQYF
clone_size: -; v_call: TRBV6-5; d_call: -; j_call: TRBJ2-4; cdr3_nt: TGTGCCAGCAGACACACTGGGACTCACGGAGACATTCAGTACTTC; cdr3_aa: CASRHTGTHGDIQYF
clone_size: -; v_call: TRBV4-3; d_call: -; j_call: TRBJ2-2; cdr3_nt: TGCGCCAGCAGCCAAGGTCTGAACACCGGGGAGCTGTTTTTT; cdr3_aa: CASSQGLNTGELFF
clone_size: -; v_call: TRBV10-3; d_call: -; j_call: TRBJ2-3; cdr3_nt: TGTGCCATCAGTGAGTCGTTCGCCACAGATACGCAGTATTTT; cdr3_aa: CAISESFATDTQYF
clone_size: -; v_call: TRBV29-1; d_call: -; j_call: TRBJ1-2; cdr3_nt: TGCAGCGTCGTGTCAGGCTATGGCTACACCTTC; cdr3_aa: CSVVSGYGYTF
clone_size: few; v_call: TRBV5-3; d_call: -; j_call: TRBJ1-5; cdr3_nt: TGTGCCAGAAGCTTGAGGTGGTCAGTACAGCCCCAGCATTTT; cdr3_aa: CARSLRWSVQPQHF
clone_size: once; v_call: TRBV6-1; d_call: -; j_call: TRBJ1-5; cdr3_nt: TGTGCCTCCCTGCCCTTTGGACTGTATCAGCCCCAGCATTTT; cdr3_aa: CASLPFGLYQPQHF
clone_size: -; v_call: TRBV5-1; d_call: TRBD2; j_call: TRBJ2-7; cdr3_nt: TGCGCCAGCAGCTCGGGGACTGGTACTAGCGGGAGTTCCTACGAGCAGTACTTC; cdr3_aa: CASSSGTGTSGSSYEQYF
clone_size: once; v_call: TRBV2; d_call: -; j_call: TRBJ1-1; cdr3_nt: TGTGCCAGCAGTGAACAGTCTGAAGCTTTCTTT; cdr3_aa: CASSEQSEAFF
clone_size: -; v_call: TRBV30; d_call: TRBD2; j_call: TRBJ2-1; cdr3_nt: TGTGCCTGGAGGGCAAGCGGGGGGCGGGGTGAGCAGTTCTTC; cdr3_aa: CAWRASGGRGEQFF
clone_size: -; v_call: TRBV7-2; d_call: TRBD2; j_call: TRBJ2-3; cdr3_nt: TGTGCCAGCAGCTTTAGCGGGGAGGGAGATACGCAGTATTTT; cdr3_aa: CASSFSGEGDTQYF
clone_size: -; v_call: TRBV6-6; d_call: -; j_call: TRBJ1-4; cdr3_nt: TGTGCCAGCAGCCTAGACATTTCAACTAATGAAAAACTGTTTTTT; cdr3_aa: CASSLDISTNEKLFF
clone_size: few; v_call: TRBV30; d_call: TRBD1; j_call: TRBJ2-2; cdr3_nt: TGTGCTTCAAACCTGGGACAGGGTATCGGCGGGGAGCTGTTTTTT; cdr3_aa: CASNLGQGIGGELFF
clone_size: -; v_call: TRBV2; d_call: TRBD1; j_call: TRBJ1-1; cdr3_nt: TGTGCCAGCAGTGCGGACAGGGGGAGCACTGAAGCTTTCTTT; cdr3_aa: CASSADRGSTEAFF
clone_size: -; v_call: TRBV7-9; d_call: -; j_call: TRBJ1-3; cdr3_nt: TGTGCCGGGGGACGGACTCTAGCTGGAAACACCATATATTTT; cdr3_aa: CAGGRTLAGNTIYF
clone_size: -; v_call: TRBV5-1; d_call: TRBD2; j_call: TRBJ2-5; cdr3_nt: TGCGCCAGCAGCTTGGGCCCAGCGGGGGGCGAGACCCAGTACTTC; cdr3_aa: CASSLGPAGGETQYF
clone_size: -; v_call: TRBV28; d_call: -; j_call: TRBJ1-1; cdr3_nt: TGTGCCAGCAGTTTACTAAGTGGGACTGAAGCTTTCTTT; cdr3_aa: CASSLLSGTEAFF
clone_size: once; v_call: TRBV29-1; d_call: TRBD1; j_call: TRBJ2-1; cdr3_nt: TGCAGCGTTGGGGAACAGGGGGCCTCCTACAATGAGCAGTTCTTC; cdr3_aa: CSVGEQGASYNEQFF
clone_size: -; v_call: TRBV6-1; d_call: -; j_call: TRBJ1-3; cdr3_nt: TGTGCCAGCAGTGAAACTGGGGCTTCCTCTGGAAACACCATATATTTT; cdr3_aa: CASSETGASSGNTIYF
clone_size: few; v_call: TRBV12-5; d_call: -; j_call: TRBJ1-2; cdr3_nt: TGTGCTAGTGGTTTGGCACTTACAGGGAATCCGGGTGGCTACACCTTC; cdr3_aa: CASGLALTGNPGGYTF
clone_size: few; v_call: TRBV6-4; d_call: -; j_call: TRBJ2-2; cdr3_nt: TGTGCCAGCGCCAGGGGAGAGAACACCGGGGAGCTGTTTTTT; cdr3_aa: CASARGENTGELFF
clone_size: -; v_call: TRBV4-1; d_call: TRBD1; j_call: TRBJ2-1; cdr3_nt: TGCGCCAGCAGGCTGCCGACAGGGGGAAACAATGAGCAGTTCTTC; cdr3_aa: CASRLPTGGNNEQFF
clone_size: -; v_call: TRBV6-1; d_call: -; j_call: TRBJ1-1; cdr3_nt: TGTGCCAGCAGTGAAGCCGAGGGAGGGAGCACTGAAGCTTTCTTT; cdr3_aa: CASSEAEGGSTEAFF
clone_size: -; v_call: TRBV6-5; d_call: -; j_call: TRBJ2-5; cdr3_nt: TGTGCCAGCAGTTACATCGGGGGGCAGGCCTCGGAGACCCAGTACTTC; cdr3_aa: CASSYIGGQASETQYF
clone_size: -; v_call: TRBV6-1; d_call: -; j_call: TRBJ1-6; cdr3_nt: TGTGCCAGCAGTGAGGACAGTGGGGGGGGGAATTCACCCCTCCACTTT; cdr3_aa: CASSEDSGGGNSPLHF
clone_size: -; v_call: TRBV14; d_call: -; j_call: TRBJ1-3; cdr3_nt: TGTGCCAGCAGCACTACCGGGGGCTCTGGAAACACCATATATTTT; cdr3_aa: CASSTTGGSGNTIYF
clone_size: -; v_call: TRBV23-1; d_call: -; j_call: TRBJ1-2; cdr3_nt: TGCGCCAGCAGTCAATCTCCGCTTTCGGCAGGGATCTATGGCTACACCTTC; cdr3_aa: CASSQSPLSAGIYGYTF
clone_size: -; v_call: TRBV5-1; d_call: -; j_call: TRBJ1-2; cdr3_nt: TGCGCCAGCAGCCCTAGACAACCTACTTTTAATTATGGCTACACCTTC; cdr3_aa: CASSPRQPTFNYGYTF
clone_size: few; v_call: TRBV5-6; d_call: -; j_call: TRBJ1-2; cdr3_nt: TGTGCCAGCAGCTTTCGCTCGGGCGGGGTCTATGGCTACACCTTC; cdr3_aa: CASSFRSGGVYGYTF
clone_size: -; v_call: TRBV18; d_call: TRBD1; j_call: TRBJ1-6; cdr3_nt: TGTGCCAGCGAGGACAGGGGAGCATTTTTAACCCTCCACTTT; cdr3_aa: CASEDRGAFLTLHF
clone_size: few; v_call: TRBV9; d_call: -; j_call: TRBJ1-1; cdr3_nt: TGTGCCAGCAGCGTAGATCACGGGAGGGCTGAAGCTTTCTTT; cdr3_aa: CASSVDHGRAEAFF
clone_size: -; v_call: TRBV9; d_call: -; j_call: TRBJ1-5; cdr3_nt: TGTGCCAGCAGCGTTACAGGTGATCAGCCCCAGCATTTT; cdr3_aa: CASSVTGDQPQHF
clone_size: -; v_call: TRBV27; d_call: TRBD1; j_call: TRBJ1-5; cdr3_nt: TGTGCCAGCAGTTTAAGTCCGACAGGGAGCGGCCAGCCCCAGCATTTT; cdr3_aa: CASSLSPTGSGQPQHF
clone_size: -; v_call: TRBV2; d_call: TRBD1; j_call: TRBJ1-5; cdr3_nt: TGTGCCAGCAGGCGGACAGGGGTTGATCAGCCCCAGCATTTT; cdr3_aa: CASRRTGVDQPQHF